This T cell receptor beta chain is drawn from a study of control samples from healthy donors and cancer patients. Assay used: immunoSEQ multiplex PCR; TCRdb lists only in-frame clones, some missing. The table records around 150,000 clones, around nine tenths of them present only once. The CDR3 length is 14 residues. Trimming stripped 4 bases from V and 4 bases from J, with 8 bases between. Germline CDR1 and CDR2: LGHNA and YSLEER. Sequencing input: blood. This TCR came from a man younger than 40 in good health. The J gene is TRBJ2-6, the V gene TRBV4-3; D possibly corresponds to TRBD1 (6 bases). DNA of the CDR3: TGCGCCAGCAGCCCCAGGGGAGGGGCCAACGTCCTGACTTTC. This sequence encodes CASSPRGGANVLTF.